This T cell receptor (beta chain) stems from a study of shared clonotypes between healthy human individuals. The CDR3 spans 11 residues. The germline V gene has CDR1 SQVTM and CDR2 ANQGSEA. To note about this clone: A much larger clone differs by one base, so this may be a read error. Additional DNA sequences in this sample encode the identical CDR3.

The data were produced by immunoSEQ multiplex PCR, yet TCRdb's version contains in-frame clones alone and is incomplete. Found here are roughly 2 million clones, roughly 95% of them singletons; the top ten hold around 0.13%. The receptor was derived from a man aged 18 to 30 in good health. The V gene is TRBV29-1, the J gene TRBJ1-1; no definite D call. The sample was naive CD4+ T cells sorted from blood. Indicated subset: CD45RA+ positively selected. The DNA for the CDR3 is TGCAGTGTTGAAGGGAACACTGAAGCTTTCTTT. Translated, it gives CSVEGNTEAFF.